This TCR beta chain was found in a study of early T cells in non-severe SARS-CoV-2 infection. Overall study results and limits: A preference for anti-spike CD8 responses marked VDJdb matching, which missed private and CD4 specificities.

Unique molecular identifiers were attached to individual cDNA molecules. TCRdb ran MiXCR on the 5' RACE reads and lists one entry per CDR3 protein. The table includes 85,000 to 100,000 distinct CDR3 sequences, 9.5% to 12% detected once. This CDR3 has 16 amino acids. The junction had 7 bases not matched to a gene; V was cut back by 2 bases and J by 0 bases. Per germline, CDR1 MNHEY and CDR2 SVGEGT. A word on this clonotype: Its antigen is unknown.

The specimen was whole blood. The chain recombines TRBV6-2 or TRBV6-3 with TRBJ2-7; the match to TRBD1 covers 7 bases. This receptor was obtained from an adult who was a healthcare worker with PCR-confirmed SARS-CoV-2 infection or an uninfected control (not recorded which). In DNA form, the CDR3 reads TGTGCCAGCAGTTACCCGCAGGGGGAGAGCTCCTACGAGCAGTACTTC. Encoded protein: CASSYPQGESSYEQYF.